A selection of T cell receptor beta chains follows, all from one sample in a study of monozygotic twins with inflammatory bowel disease. TCRdb re-called the 5' RACE reads; one entry per CDR3 protein, DNA not given. Across 110,000 to 150,000 distinct CDR3 sequences, the top ten clones capture roughly 1.2% of the sample. The source material was blood. These receptor sequences come from a human donor with ulcerative colitis or Crohn's disease, or a healthy co-twin of an affected twin (not recorded which). Each CDR3 is given with its conserved first and last residue.

TRBV5-4	TRBJ2-3	CASRLTSGRTDTQYF
TRBV5-1	TRBJ2-7	CASSPGGGDRSYEQYF
TRBV10-3	TRBJ2-5	CAISGLAGGSLKTQYF
TRBV28	TRBJ2-4	CASSSTGGKNIQYF
TRBV3-1	TRBJ1-2	CASSQTGNYGYTF
TRBV5-4	TRBJ2-1	CASSLSLTYNEQFF
TRBV20-1	TRBJ1-1	CSARPDRGVEAFF
TRBV29-1	TRBJ2-3	CSLFGAASTDTQYF
TRBV6-1	TRBJ2-7	CASSEATGTAAYEQYF
TRBV5-5	TRBJ1-5	CASSSGDRAYQPQHF
TRBV28	TRBJ2-3	CASSPGGETDTQYF
TRBV29-1	TRBJ2-1	CSAGGISYNEQFF
TRBV5-4	TRBJ2-7	CASSPPGLAGGPYEQYF
TRBV4-3	TRBJ2-7	CASSRSDSYEQYF
TRBV18	TRBJ1-5	CASSPSGSLGWPQHF
TRBV5-1	TRBJ2-1	CASSLGTGTAGGLDEQFF
TRBV5-4	TRBJ2-7	CASSFQGQVGQGAYEQYF
TRBV27	TRBJ2-1	CASSWAAPWNEQFF
TRBV27	TRBJ1-2	CASSLSGGEVDYGYTF
TRBV7-8	TRBJ2-5	CASSLRGMGGETQYF
TRBV6-5	TRBJ1-6	CASSYGTGFNSPLHF
TRBV5-1	TRBJ2-5	CASSLGGGILSETQYF
TRBV5-4	TRBJ1-1	CASSSIERYTEAFF
TRBV18	TRBJ1-1	CASSPPDRLMNTEAFF
TRBV10-3	TRBJ1-5	CATWSPRYGNQPQHF
TRBV7-2	TRBJ2-1	CASSGTSGAQFYNEQFF
TRBV3-1	TRBJ1-3	CASSQASGNTIYF
TRBV4-2	TRBJ2-2	CASSQEPAYTGELFF
TRBV18	TRBJ2-5	CASSPPRTLRTQYF
TRBV6-2/TRBV6-3	TRBJ2-2	CASTPPREGTGELFF
TRBV5-1	TRBJ2-1	CASGNSGSDEQFF
TRBV6-1	TRBJ2-1	CASSGPIEQFF
TRBV11-3	TRBJ2-5	CASSSHRGEETQYF
TRBV12-3/TRBV12-4	TRBJ2-5	CASRGDSWTQYF
TRBV28	TRBJ2-4	CASSPSGTPKNIQYF
TRBV7-6	TRBJ1-3	CASSRTALSGNTIYF
TRBV11-2	TRBJ1-3	CASNNLNRGLGNTIYF
TRBV9	TRBJ2-2	CASSPSVTGELFF
TRBV6-2/TRBV6-3	TRBJ1-2	CASRRDRGPVVGYTF
TRBV12-3/TRBV12-4	TRBJ2-1	CASSDKQGAYEQFF
TRBV5-1	TRBJ1-3	CASSLDGKNTIYF
TRBV9	TRBJ1-5	CASSVENSQPQHF
TRBV6-1	TRBJ1-1	CASSEAAGRTTEAFF
TRBV19	TRBJ2-3	CASSIAEGTDTQYF
TRBV15	TRBJ2-7	CATSRDLAEPYEQYF
TRBV20-1	TRBJ2-7	CSARFTGGRGVNGQYF
TRBV20-1	TRBJ1-1	CSAIGGQGNTEAFF
TRBV27	TRBJ1-2	CASSLSGQLHGYTF
TRBV10-3	TRBJ2-7	CAISGTTGRASGEQYF
TRBV7-9	TRBJ2-2	CASSLRRPDTGELFF
TRBV7-9	TRBJ2-7	CASSLGGHPYEQYF
TRBV28	TRBJ2-7	CASSPPLAEQYF
TRBV7-6	TRBJ1-1	CASSLQGGEAFF